The rows below give T cell receptor beta chains drawn from one sample of a study of glioma-infiltrating T cells. Each CDR3 protein gets one entry after TCRdb re-called the multiplex PCR reads with MiXCR. The sample shows 400,000 or so distinct CDR3 sequences, about 40% of them seen only once. Sequencing input: glioma tissue, nonneoplastic brain tissue, or PBMCs (not recorded which). The origin of the receptors is a human donor with low-grade glioma or glioblastoma, undergoing nonglioma brain surgery, or in good health (not recorded which). The CDR3 runs from the conserved cysteine through the conserved F or W. Each record gives: J gene, V gene, CDR3 protein.

TRBJ2-1,TRBV2,CASRDDYNEQFF
TRBJ2-3,TRBV7-2,CASSFRRFGGDTQYF
TRBJ2-1,TRBV28,CASGFRKGGEQFF
TRBJ1-1,TRBV27,CASSVQGGNTEAFF
TRBJ2-7,TRBV20-1,CSARISYEQYF
TRBJ2-1,TRBV15,CATSRGQGTNEQFF
TRBJ2-5,TRBV18,CASSPNQLQETQYF
TRBJ2-1,TRBV6-1,CASSEWSGGGDEQFF
TRBJ2-4,TRBV28,CSSSLPSAYDIQYF
TRBJ2-2,TRBV6-6,CASSYPGTGELFF
TRBJ2-7,TRBV27,CASGRILGNEQYF
TRBJ2-1,TRBV7-9,CASSPPSSGVFYNEQFF
NA,TRBV7-2,CASSQGQGTREQYF
TRBJ1-1,TRBV6-1,CASSSPRGGINILNTEAFF
TRBJ1-1,TRBV28,CASSLWSQGAWGTEAFF
TRBJ2-1,TRBV5-4,CASSLEGGLAVSYNEQFF
TRBJ2-7,TRBV15,CATGRDLGTSYEQYF
TRBJ2-7,TRBV4-1,CASSQVQGSPYEQYF
TRBJ2-3,TRBV7-6,CASSTAYTDTQYF
TRBJ1-4,TRBV7-6,CASSEEVTNEKLFF
TRBJ2-7,TRBV20-1,CSARDRLAGPSYEQYF
TRBJ1-5,TRBV27,CASSSRQKSNQPQHF
TRBJ1-1,TRBV2,CASRYRGVDTEAFF
TRBJ2-1,TRBV25-1,CASSEFPPTSGRGNEQFF
TRBJ2-7,TRBV28,CASSSPSGRTYEQYF
TRBJ2-1,TRBV6-6,CASSYSGAGENEQFF
TRBJ2-7,TRBV20-1,CSASSTGDNLHEQYF
TRBJ1-1,TRBV20-1,CSARDGSLGTGGTEAFF
TRBJ1-1,TRBV7-8,CASSFVIGANTEAFF
TRBJ2-4,TRBV2,CASSEYRGLENIQYF
TRBJ2-1,TRBV5-1,CASSLVPPPVSNEQFF
TRBJ2-7,TRBV20-1,CSAPRDQVYEQYF
TRBJ1-1,TRBV15,CATSDHSEAFF
TRBJ1-1,TRBV7-2,CAWGGRNTGAFF
TRBJ1-3,TRBV7-8,CASSFRPGRSSGNTIYF
TRBJ2-2,TRBV10-3,CAISGWADTGELFF
TRBJ2-2,TRBV4-3,CASSQDNTGELFF
TRBJ1-1,TRBV7-6,CASSPFYRGKNTEAFF
TRBJ1-2,TRBV27,CVSSFSGNYGHTF
TRBJ1-3,TRBV20-1,CSAIDGGSGNTIYF
TRBJ2-7,TRBV6-1,CASSPRVEQYF
TRBJ2-6,TRBV24-1,CATSDGEGAVSGANVLTF
TRBJ1-2,TRBV28,CASSDSGRTYYGYTF
TRBJ2-7,TRBV28,CASSRLAGGPTRSYEQYF